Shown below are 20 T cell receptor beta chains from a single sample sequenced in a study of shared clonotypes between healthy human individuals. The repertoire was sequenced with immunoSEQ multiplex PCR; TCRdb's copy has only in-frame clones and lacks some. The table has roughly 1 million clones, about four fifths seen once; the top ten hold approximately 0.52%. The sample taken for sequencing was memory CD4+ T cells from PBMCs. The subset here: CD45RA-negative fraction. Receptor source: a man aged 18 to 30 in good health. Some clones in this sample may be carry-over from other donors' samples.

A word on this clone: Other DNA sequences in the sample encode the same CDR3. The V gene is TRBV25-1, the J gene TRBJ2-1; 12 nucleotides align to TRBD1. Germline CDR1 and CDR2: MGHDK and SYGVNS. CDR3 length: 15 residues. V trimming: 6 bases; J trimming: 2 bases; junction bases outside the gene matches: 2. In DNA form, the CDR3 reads TGTGCCAGCAGAAGGGACAGGGGGCCCTACAATGAGCAGTTCTTC. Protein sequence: CASRRDRGPYNEQFF.

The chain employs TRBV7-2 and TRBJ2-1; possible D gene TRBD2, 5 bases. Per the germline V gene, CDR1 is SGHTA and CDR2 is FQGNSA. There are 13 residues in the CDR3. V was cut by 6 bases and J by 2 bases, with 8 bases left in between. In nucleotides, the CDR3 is TGTGCCAGCAGGGACTCCCCCTACAATGAGCAGTTCTTC. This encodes CASRDSPYNEQFF.

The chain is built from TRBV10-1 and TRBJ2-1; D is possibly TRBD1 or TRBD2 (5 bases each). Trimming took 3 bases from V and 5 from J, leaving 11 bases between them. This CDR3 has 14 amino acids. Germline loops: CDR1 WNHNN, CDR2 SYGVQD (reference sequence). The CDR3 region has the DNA TGCGCCAGCAGTGACGGGACGGAGAACAATGAGCAGTTCTTC. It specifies CASSDGTENNEQFF.

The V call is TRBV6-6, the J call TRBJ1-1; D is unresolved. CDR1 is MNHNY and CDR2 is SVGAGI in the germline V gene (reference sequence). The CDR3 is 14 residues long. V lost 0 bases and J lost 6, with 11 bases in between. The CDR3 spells CASSYSSLGAEAFF. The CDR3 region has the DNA TGTGCCAGCAGTTACTCGTCCTTAGGCGCTGAAGCTTTCTTT.

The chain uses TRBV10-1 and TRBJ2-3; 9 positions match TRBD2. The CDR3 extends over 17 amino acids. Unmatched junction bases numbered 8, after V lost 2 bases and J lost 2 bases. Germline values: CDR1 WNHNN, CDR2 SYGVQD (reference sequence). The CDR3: CASSEGVAGAPTDTQYF. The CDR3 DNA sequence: TGCGCCAGCAGTGAGGGGGTAGCGGGAGCCCCCACAGATACGCAGTATTTT.

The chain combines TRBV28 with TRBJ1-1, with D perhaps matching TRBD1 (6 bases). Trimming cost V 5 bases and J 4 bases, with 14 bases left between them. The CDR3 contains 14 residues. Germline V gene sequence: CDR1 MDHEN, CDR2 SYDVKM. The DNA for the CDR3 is TGTGCCAGCAGTATAGAGGAAGGGGGCACTGAAGCTTTCTTT. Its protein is CASSIEEGGTEAFF.

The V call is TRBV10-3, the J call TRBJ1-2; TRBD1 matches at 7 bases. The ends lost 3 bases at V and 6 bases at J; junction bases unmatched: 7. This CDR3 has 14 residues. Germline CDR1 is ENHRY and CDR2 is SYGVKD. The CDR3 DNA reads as TGTGCCATCAGTGATTACAGGGGTGACCATGGCTACACCTTC. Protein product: CAISDYRGDHGYTF.

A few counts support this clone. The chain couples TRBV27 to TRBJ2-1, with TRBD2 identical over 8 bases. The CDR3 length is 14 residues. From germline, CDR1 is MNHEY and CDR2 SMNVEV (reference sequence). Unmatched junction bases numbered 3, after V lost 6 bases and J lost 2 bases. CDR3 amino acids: CASRRGGPYNEQFF. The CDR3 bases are TGTGCCAGCAGACGGGGGGGACCCTACAATGAGCAGTTCTTC.

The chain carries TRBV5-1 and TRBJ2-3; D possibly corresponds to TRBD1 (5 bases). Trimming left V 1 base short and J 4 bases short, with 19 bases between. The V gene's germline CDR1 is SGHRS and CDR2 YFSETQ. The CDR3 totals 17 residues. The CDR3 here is CASSLKRKGDVPDTQYF. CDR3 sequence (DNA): TGCGCCAGCAGCTTGAAGAGAAAAGGGGATGTACCAGATACGCAGTATTTT.

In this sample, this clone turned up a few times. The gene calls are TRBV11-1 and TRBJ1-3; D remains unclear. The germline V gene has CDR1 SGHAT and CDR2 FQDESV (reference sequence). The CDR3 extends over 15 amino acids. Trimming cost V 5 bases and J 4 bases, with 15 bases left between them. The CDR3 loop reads CASSIEADSGNTIYF. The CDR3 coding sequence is TGTGCCAGCAGCATTGAAGCGGATTCAGGAAACACCATATATTTT.

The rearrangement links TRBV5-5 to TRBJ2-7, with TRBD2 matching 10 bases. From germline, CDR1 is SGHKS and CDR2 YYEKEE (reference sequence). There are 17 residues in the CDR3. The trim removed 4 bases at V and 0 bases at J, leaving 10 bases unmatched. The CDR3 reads CASSRTSGTVPSYEQYF. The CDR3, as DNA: TGTGCCAGCAGCAGAACTAGCGGGACTGTCCCCTCCTACGAGCAGTACTTC. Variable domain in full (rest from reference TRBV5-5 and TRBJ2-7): DAGVTQSPTHLIKTRGQQVTLRCSPISGHKSVSWYQQVLGQGPQFIFQYYEKEERGRGNFPDRFSARQFPNYSSELNVNALLLGDSALYLCASSRTSGTVPSYEQYFGPGTRLTVT.

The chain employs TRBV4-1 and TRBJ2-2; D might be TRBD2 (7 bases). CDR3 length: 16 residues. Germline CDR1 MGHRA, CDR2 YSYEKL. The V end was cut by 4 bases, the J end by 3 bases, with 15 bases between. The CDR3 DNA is TGCGCCAGCAGCCGTATAGGGGGGGGCGACACCGGGGAGCTGTTTTTT. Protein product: CASSRIGGGDTGELFF.

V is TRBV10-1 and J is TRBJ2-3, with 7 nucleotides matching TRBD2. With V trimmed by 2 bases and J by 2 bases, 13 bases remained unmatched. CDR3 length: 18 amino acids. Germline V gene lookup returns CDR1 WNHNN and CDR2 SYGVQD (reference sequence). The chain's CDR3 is CASSEAPWASGYTDTQYF. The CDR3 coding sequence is TGCGCCAGCAGTGAGGCCCCCTGGGCTAGCGGATACACAGATACGCAGTATTTT.

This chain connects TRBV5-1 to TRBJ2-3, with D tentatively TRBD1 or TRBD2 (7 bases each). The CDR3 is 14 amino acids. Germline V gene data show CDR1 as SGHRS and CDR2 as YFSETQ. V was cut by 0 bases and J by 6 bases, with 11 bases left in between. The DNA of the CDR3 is TGCGCCAGCAGCTTGGACAGGGGAGGGGATACGCAGTATTTT. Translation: CASSLDRGGDTQYF. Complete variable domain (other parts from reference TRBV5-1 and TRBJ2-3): KAGVTQTPRYLIKTRGQQVTLSCSPISGHRSVSWYQQTPGQGLQFLFEYFSETQRNKGNFPGRFSGRQFSNSRSEMNVSTLELGDSALYLCASSLDRGGDTQYFGPGTRLTVL.

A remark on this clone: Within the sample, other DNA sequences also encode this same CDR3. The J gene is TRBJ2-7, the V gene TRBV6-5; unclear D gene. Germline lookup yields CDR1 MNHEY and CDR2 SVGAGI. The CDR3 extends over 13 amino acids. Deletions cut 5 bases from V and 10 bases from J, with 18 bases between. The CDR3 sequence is CASSPRRQSEQYF. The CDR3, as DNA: TGTGCCAGCAGTCCCCGCCGGCAGTCGGAACAGTACTTC.

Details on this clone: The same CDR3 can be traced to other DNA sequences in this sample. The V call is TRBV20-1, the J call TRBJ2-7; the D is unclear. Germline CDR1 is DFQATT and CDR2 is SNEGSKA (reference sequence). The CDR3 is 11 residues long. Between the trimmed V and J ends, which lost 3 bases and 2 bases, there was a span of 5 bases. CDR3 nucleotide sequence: TGCAGTGCTAGCTCTACCTACGAGCAGTACTTC. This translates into CSASSTYEQYF.

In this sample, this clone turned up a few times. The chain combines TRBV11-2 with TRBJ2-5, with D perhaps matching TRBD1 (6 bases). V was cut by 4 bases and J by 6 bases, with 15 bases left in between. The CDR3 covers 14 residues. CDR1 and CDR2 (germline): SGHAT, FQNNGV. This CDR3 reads CASSSVQGTQTQYF. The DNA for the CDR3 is TGTGCCAGCAGCTCCGTCCAGGGGACGCAGACCCAGTACTTC.

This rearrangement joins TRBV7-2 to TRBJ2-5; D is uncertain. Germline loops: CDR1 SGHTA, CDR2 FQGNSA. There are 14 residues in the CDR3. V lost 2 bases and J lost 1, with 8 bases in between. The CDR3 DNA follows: TGTGCCAGCAGCTTACTAGGGCTCCAAGAGACCCAGTACTTC. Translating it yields CASSLLGLQETQYF.

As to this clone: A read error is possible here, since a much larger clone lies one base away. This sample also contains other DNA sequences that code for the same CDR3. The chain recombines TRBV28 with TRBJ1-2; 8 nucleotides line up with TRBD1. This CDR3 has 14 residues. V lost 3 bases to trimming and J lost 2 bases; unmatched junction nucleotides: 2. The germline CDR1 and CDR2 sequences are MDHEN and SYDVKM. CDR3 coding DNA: TGTGCCAGCAGTTTGGGACAGGCGAACTATGGCTACACCTTC. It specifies CASSLGQANYGYTF.

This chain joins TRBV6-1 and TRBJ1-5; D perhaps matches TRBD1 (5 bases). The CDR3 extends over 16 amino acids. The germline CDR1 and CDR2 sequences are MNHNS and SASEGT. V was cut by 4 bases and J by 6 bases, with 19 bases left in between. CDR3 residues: CASSANRYQTLQPQHF. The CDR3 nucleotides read TGTGCCAGCAGTGCTAACAGGTATCAAACGCTTCAGCCCCAGCATTTT.